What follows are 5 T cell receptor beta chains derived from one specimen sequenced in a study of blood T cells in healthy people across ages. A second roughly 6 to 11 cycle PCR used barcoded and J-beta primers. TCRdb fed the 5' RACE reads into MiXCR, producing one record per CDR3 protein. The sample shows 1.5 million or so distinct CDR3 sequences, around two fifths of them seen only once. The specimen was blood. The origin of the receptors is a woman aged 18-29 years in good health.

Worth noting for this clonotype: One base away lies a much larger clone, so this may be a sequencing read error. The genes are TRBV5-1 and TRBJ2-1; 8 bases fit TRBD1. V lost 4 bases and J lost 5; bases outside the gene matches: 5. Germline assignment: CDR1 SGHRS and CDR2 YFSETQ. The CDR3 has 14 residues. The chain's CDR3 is CASSVPQGDNEQFF. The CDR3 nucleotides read TGCGCCAGCAGCGTACCACAGGGGGACAATGAGCAGTTCTTC. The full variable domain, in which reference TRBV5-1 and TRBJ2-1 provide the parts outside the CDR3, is KAGVTQTPRYLIKTRGQQVTLSCSPISGHRSVSWYQQTPGQGLQFLFEYFSETQRNKGNFPGRFSGRQFSNSRSEMNVSTLELGDSALYLCASSVPQGDNEQFFGPGTRLTVL.

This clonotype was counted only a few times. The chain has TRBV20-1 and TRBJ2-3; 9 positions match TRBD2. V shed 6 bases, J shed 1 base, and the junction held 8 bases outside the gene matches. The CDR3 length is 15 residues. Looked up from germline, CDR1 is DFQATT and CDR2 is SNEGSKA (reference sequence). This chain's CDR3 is CSAQREREGTDTQYF. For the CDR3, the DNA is TGCAGTGCCCAACGGGAGCGGGAGGGCACAGATACGCAGTATTTT.

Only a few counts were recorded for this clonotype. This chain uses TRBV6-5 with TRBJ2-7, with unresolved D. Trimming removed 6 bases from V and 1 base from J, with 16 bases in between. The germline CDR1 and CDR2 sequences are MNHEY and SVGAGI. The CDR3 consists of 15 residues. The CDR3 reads CASRDLTIPSYEQYF. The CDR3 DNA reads TGTGCCAGCAGGGATTTAACAATTCCTTCCTACGAGCAGTACTTC.

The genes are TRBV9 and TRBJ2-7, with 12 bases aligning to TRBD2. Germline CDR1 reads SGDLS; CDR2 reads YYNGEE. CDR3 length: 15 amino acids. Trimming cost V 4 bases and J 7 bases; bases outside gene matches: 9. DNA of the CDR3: TGTGCCAGCAGCCCCCGACTAGCGGGAGATAAAGAGCAGTACTTC. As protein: CASSPRLAGDKEQYF.

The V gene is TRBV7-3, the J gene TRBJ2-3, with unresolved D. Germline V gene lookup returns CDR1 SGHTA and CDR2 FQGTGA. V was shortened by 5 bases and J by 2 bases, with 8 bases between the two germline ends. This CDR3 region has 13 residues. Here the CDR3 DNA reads TGTGCCAGCAGCAATACTTACACAGATACGCAGTATTTT. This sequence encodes CASSNTYTDTQYF.